These T cell receptor beta chains were read from a single sample in a study of blood T cell repertoires in COVID-19. The method was immunoSEQ multiplex PCR; TCRdb's version includes in-frame clones alone and lacks a portion of them. The table records around 190,000 clones, roughly 89% of them present only once. Sequenced material: PBMCs or T cells enriched from blood (not recorded which). The receptors originated from a woman in her twenties or thirties who had been exposed to COVID-19. CDR3s include the opening cysteine and the closing phenylalanine or tryptophan. Fields, in order: J gene, V gene, CDR3 protein.

J gene: TRBJ1-2
V gene: TRBV25-1
CDR3 protein: CASSEEHRVGGYTF

J gene: TRBJ2-5
V gene: TRBV6-1
CDR3 protein: CAGSDRGKLTLTQYF

J gene: TRBJ1-2
V gene: TRBV7-9
CDR3 protein: CASSRTGASYGYTF

J gene: TRBJ2-7
V gene: TRBV5-1
CDR3 protein: CASSLGSGGSYEQYF

J gene: TRBJ2-1
V gene: TRBV25-1
CDR3 protein: CASTGDSSSYNEQFF

J gene: TRBJ1-1
V gene: TRBV6-5
CDR3 protein: CASAGYAEAFF

J gene: TRBJ1-1
V gene: TRBV5-1
CDR3 protein: CASSSGGLSLNTEAFF

J gene: TRBJ2-7
V gene: TRBV13
CDR3 protein: CASSSGLAGIYEQYF

J gene: TRBJ2-7
V gene: TRBV4-3
CDR3 protein: CASSQGGGQGYEQYF

J gene: TRBJ1-1
V gene: TRBV30
CDR3 protein: CAWSTVSYGEAFF

J gene: TRBJ2-1
V gene: TRBV19
CDR3 protein: CASIARDYPSDEQFF

J gene: TRBJ1-5
V gene: TRBV2
CDR3 protein: CASRNAGTGVDQPQHF

J gene: TRBJ1-2
V gene: TRBV19
CDR3 protein: CATNPWGQDRGYTF

J gene: TRBJ1-5
V gene: TRBV5-6
CDR3 protein: CASRTKGVNQPQHF

J gene: TRBJ2-1
V gene: TRBV4-3
CDR3 protein: CASSQDLTGGSPILPHNEQFF

J gene: TRBJ2-2
V gene: TRBV11-3
CDR3 protein: CASSLDFIGSHGINTGELFF

J gene: TRBJ1-6
V gene: TRBV10-1
CDR3 protein: CASVGTGQHSPLHF

J gene: TRBJ1-2
V gene: TRBV27
CDR3 protein: CASSLRGTLYGYTF

J gene: TRBJ2-2
V gene: TRBV27
CDR3 protein: CASTQGLAGGRWAGELFF

J gene: TRBJ1-6
V gene: TRBV5-4
CDR3 protein: CASSFSTGSNSPLHF

J gene: TRBJ2-5
V gene: TRBV11-2
CDR3 protein: CASSPNREETQYF

J gene: TRBJ2-7
V gene: TRBV6-2/TRBV6-3
CDR3 protein: CASSYSRGTSSYEQYF

J gene: TRBJ1-1
V gene: TRBV2
CDR3 protein: CASRMGQGAREAFF

J gene: TRBJ2-5
V gene: TRBV21-1
CDR3 protein: CASSSGTGEPLWETQYF

J gene: TRBJ1-1
V gene: TRBV11-1
CDR3 protein: CASGPGLPNTEAFF

J gene: TRBJ1-5
V gene: TRBV7-9
CDR3 protein: CASSSSGTEINQPQHF

J gene: TRBJ1-4
V gene: TRBV5-5
CDR3 protein: CASSLGKGQGFTNEKLFF

J gene: TRBJ1-5
V gene: TRBV27
CDR3 protein: CASSPRDSGLQPQHF

J gene: TRBJ1-1
V gene: TRBV2
CDR3 protein: CASSDRGNTEAFF

J gene: TRBJ1-5
V gene: TRBV6-5
CDR3 protein: CASSSLSGEPQHF

J gene: TRBJ2-1
V gene: TRBV6-1
CDR3 protein: CASSERHSSYNEQFF

J gene: TRBJ1-4
V gene: TRBV3-1/TRBV3-2
CDR3 protein: CASTGQGSEKLFF

J gene: TRBJ2-2
V gene: TRBV7-6
CDR3 protein: CASSRGRTRDFPGELFF

J gene: TRBJ1-4
V gene: TRBV5-4
CDR3 protein: CASSPRGGGEKLFF

J gene: TRBJ2-3
V gene: TRBV9
CDR3 protein: CASSVGRGESTDTQYF

J gene: TRBJ1-5
V gene: TRBV18
CDR3 protein: CASSPGREYSNQPQHF

J gene: TRBJ2-2
V gene: TRBV7-7
CDR3 protein: CASSFGVAGTGELFF

J gene: TRBJ1-2
V gene: TRBV6-5
CDR3 protein: CASSNDRGNYGYTF

J gene: TRBJ1-2
V gene: TRBV11-2
CDR3 protein: CASSVRIGTIYGYTF

J gene: TRBJ2-7
V gene: TRBV4-1
CDR3 protein: CASSQDQGPYEQYF

J gene: TRBJ1-2
V gene: TRBV6-5
CDR3 protein: CATKRGGRYGYTF

J gene: TRBJ2-5
V gene: TRBV7-2
CDR3 protein: CASSVRTGDRQETQYF

J gene: TRBJ2-7
V gene: TRBV5-1
CDR3 protein: CASSTTAGEAYEQYF

J gene: TRBJ2-7
V gene: TRBV11-2
CDR3 protein: CASSFVGQTYEQYF

J gene: TRBJ2-1
V gene: TRBV5-1
CDR3 protein: CASSWAPGQGRNEQFF

J gene: TRBJ1-5
V gene: TRBV6-1
CDR3 protein: CASSEGLWGQGGQPQHF

J gene: TRBJ1-2
V gene: TRBV12-3/TRBV12-4
CDR3 protein: CASSLLGGYTF

J gene: TRBJ1-5
V gene: TRBV10-3
CDR3 protein: CATRGGNQPQHF

J gene: TRBJ1-2
V gene: TRBV5-1
CDR3 protein: CASTTGGAYGYTF

J gene: TRBJ1-1
V gene: TRBV29-1
CDR3 protein: CSGTQGAGTEAFF

J gene: TRBJ1-1
V gene: TRBV6-5
CDR3 protein: CASRWTGVPPEAFF

J gene: TRBJ1-5
V gene: TRBV7-9
CDR3 protein: CASSLGPISNQPQHF

J gene: TRBJ2-4
V gene: TRBV5-1
CDR3 protein: CASSLGQGGSKNIQYF

J gene: TRBJ1-5
V gene: TRBV11-2
CDR3 protein: CASSFDPEEPQHF

J gene: TRBJ1-3
V gene: TRBV28
CDR3 protein: CASKRTANFAGNTIYF

J gene: TRBJ1-6
V gene: TRBV3-1/TRBV3-2
CDR3 protein: CASSQDDRPGSPLHF

J gene: TRBJ1-1
V gene: TRBV5-1
CDR3 protein: CASNPGAGGTEAFF